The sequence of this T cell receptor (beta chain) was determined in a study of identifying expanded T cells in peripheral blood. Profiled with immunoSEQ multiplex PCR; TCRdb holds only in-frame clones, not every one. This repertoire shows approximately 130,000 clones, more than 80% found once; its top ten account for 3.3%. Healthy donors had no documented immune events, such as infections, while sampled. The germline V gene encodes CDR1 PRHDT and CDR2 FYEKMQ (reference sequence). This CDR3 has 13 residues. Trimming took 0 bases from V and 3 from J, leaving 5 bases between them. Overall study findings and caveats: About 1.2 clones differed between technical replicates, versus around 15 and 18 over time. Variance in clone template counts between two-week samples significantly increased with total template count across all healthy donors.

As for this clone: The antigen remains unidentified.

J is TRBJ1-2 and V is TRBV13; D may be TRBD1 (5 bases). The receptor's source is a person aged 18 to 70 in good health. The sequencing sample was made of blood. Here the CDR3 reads CASSLGRDYGYTF. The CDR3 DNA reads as TGTGCCAGCAGCTTAGGCAGGGACTATGGCTACACCTTC.